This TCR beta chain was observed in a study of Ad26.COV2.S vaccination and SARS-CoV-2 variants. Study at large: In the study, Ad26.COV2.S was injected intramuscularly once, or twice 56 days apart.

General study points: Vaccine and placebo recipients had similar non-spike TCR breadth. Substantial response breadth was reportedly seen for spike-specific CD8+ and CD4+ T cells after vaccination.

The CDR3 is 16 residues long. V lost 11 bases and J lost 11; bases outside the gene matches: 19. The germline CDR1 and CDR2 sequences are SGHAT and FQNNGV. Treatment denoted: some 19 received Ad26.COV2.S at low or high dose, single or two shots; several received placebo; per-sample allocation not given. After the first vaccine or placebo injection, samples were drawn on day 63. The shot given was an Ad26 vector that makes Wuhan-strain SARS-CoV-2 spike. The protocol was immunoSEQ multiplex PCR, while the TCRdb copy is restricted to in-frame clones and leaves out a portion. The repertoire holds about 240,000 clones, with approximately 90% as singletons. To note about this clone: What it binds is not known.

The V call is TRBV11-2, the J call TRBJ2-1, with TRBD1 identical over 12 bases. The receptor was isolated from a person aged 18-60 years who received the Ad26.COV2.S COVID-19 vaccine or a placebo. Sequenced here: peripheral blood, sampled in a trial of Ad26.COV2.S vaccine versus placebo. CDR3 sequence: CAYNPGQGAAGGKQFF. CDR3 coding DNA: TGTGCCTACAACCCGGGACAGGGGGCCGCAGGGGGGAAGCAGTTCTTC. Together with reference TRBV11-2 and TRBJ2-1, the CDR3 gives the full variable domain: EAGVAQSPRYKIIEKRQSVAFWCNPISGHATLYWYQQILGQGPKLLIQFQNNGVVDDSQLPKDRFSAERLKGVDSTLKIQPAKLEDSAVYLCAYNPGQGAAGGKQFFGPGTRLTVL.